This note documents a single T cell receptor (beta chain) sequence. Spiked synthetic TCR analogs estimated absolute template abundance per PCR. The table came from immunoSEQ multiplex PCR; TCRdb's copy has only in-frame clones and leaves some out. The table includes under 95,000 clones, 70% to 90% detected once. Documented time point: pretreatment peripheral blood. Samples spanned pretreatment and treatment, with 1 to 8 time points per patient. The entry originates in a study of PD-L1 blockade in urothelial cancer. Study context: Researchers found blood samples held a median of approximately 150,000 T cells.

The sequencing used PBMCs, collected around atezolizumab (anti-PD-L1) treatment. The sequence derives from a man in his sixties with urothelial cancer.

CDR3 protein: CASSSRAGGYTGELFF. Here the CDR3 DNA reads TGTGCCAGCAGCTCGCGAGCGGGGGGTTACACCGGGGAGCTGTTTTTT. J is TRBJ2-2 and V is TRBV7-3, with TRBD2 identical over 9 bases. V gave up 4 bases and J gave up 3 bases; unmatched junction bases: 6. Germline lookup yields CDR1 SGHTA and CDR2 FQGTGA. The CDR3 consists of 16 residues.